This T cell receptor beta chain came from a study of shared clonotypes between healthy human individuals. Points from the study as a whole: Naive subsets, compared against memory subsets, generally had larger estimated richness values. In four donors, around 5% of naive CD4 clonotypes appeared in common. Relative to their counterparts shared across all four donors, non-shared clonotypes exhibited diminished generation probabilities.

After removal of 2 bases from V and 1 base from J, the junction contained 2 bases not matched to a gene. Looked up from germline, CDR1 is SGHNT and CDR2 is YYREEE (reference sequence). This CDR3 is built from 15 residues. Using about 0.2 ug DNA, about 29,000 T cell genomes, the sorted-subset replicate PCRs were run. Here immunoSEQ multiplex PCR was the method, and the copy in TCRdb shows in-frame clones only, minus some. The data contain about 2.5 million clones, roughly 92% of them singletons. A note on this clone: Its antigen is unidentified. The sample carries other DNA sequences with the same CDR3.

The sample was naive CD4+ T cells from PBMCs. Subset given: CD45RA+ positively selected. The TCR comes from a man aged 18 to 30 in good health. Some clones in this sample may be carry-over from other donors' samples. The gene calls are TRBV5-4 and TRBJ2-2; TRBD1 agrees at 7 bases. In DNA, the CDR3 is TGTGCCAGCAGCTTACGACAGGGGAACACCGGGGAGCTGTTTTTT. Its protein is CASSLRQGNTGELFF.